This T cell receptor (beta chain) was sequenced in a study of spatial heterogeneity in lung cancer. Regarding the study as a whole: Of the expanded TCRs, ubiquitous and regional counts tracked the counts of ubiquitous and regional nonsynonymous mutations, respectively. Mutation tallies in tumors tracked expanded intratumoral alpha and beta TCR counts.

Looked up from germline, CDR1 is LNHNV and CDR2 is YYDKDF (reference sequence). With 0 bases removed from V and 0 bases from J, the gap between germline ends came to 5 bases. The length of the CDR3 is 15 residues. MiXCR, applied by TCRdb to the 5' RACE reads, yields one record per CDR3 protein. The repertoire holds about 18,000 distinct CDR3 sequences, with 9.5% to 10% as singletons. There are many counts of this clonotype. The antigen is not known. This beta chain is a stray read from a library made for alpha chains; its abundance is not meaningful. Stated time point: sample taken at primary tumor resection. The donor population consisted of just over 70 patients with untreated, early-stage non-small cell lung cancer. The authors sequenced whole RNA from tumor, nontumor lung or frozen PBMC without sorting.

The source is a female donor with early-stage non-small cell lung cancer. Here the sequenced sample was lung tumor tissue, taken at surgery. The chain employs TRBV15 and TRBJ1-4, with no clear D. The CDR3 region has the DNA TGTGCCACCAGCAGAGACGACGCAACTAATGAAAAACTGTTTTTT. Translated, it gives CATSRDDATNEKLFF.